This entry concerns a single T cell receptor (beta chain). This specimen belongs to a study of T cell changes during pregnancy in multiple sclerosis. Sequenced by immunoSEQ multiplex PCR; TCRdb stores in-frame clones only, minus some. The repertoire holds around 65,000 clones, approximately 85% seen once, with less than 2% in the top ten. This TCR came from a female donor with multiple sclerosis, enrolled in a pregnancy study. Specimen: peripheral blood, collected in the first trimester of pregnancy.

CDR3 bases: TGTGCCAGTGAGGGCCCGGAGAACACCGGGGAGCTGTTTTTT. It is translated as CASEGPENTGELFF. V is TRBV2 and J is TRBJ2-2; tentative D call: TRBD2 (5 bases). The CDR3 has 14 residues. Germline V gene data show CDR1 as SNHLY and CDR2 as FYNNEI. Trimming stripped 9 bases from V and 1 base from J, with 12 bases between.